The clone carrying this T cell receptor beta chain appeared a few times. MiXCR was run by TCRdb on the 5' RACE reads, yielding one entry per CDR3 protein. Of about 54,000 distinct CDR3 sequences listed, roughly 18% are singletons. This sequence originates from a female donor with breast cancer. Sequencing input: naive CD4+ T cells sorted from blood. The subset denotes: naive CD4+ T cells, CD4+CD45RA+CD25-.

CDR3 in DNA: TGCAGCCCCGCGGCGTTGGGGCGCCGCACCTACAATGAGCAGTTCTTC. Translated, it gives CSPAALGRRTYNEQFF. The rearrangement joins TRBV29-1 to TRBJ2-1; the D gene is possibly TRBD1 (5 bases). Germline CDR1 and CDR2: SQVTM and ANQGSEA. The ends were cut back, 8 bases at V and 2 bases at J, with 22 bases in the middle. This CDR3 has 16 amino acids.